These 29 T cell receptor beta chains were all obtained from the same sample, sequenced in a study of control samples from healthy donors and cancer patients (dated by TCRdb to the early 2020s). Libraries were built with the immunoSEQ multiplex PCR assay. The source is immuneACCESS, and TCRdb retained only in-frame sequences with V and J called. Part of the clones is not carried over; for the studies checked, unresolved V genes explain less than half of this, and the remainder is unexplained. For this sample the table gives around 140,000 clones, of which approximately 93% were detected only once. Less than 6% of the sample comes from the top ten. The specimen sequenced was blood. These receptors were collected from a man aged 18 to 30 in good health.

The V and J genes are TRBV5-1 and TRBJ2-2, with TRBD2 matching 10 bases. Trimming took 2 bases from V and 5 from J; bases not matched to a gene: 12. The CDR3 spans 18 residues. The germline V gene encodes CDR1 SGHRS and CDR2 YFSETQ. The DNA of the CDR3 is TGCGCCAGCAGCTTTAGAGTCGTAGCGGGAGGTCGGACCGGGGAGCTGTTTTTT. The encoded protein is CASSFRVVAGGRTGELFF. Complete variable domain (other parts from reference TRBV5-1 and TRBJ2-2): KAGVTQTPRYLIKTRGQQVTLSCSPISGHRSVSWYQQTPGQGLQFLFEYFSETQRNKGNFPGRFSGRQFSNSRSEMNVSTLELGDSALYLCASSFRVVAGGRTGELFFGEGSRLTVL.

CDR3 bases: TGCAGTGCTAGTACTACAGACTACGAGCAGTACTTC. This sequence encodes CSASTTDYEQYF. The rearrangement joins TRBV20-1 to TRBJ2-7; no definite D call. CDR1 is DFQATT and CDR2 is SNEGSKA in the germline V gene (reference sequence). V gave up 3 bases and J gave up 3 bases, with 9 bases separating them. This CDR3 is built from 12 residues.

The chain links TRBV4-1 to TRBJ2-1, with 10 bases lining up with TRBD2. J lost 6 bases, V lost 2 bases, and 4 bases had no gene match. CDR1 is MGHRA, CDR2 YSYEKL, per germline. The CDR3 contains 15 residues. CDR3: CASSQQSGRANEQFF. The CDR3 DNA reads as TGCGCCAGCAGCCAACAAAGCGGGAGGGCCAATGAGCAGTTCTTC.

A few counts support this clone. This chain connects TRBV5-1 to TRBJ1-4; 7 nucleotides agree with TRBD1. V lost 4 bases, J lost 5 bases, and 8 bases stayed unmatched. In germline, CDR1 is SGHRS, CDR2 YFSETQ. This CDR3 spans 15 amino acids. This CDR3 reads CASSVQQGLNEKLFF. The CDR3 region has the DNA TGCGCCAGCAGCGTTCAACAGGGGTTAAATGAAAAACTGTTTTTT.

The genes are TRBV5-1 and TRBJ2-3; TRBD2 matches at 11 bases. V lost 1 base to trimming and J lost 2 bases; unmatched junction nucleotides: 15. The CDR3 is made up of 20 amino acids. Looked up from germline, CDR1 is SGHRS and CDR2 is YFSETQ. CDR3 sequence (DNA): TGCGCCAGCAGCTTGTTTGCCCTAGCGGGGGGCACCCTCTTCACAGATACGCAGTATTTT. It codes for CASSLFALAGGTLFTDTQYF. The entire variable domain, with the rest obtained from reference TRBV5-1 and TRBJ2-3, is as follows: KAGVTQTPRYLIKTRGQQVTLSCSPISGHRSVSWYQQTPGQGLQFLFEYFSETQRNKGNFPGRFSGRQFSNSRSEMNVSTLELGDSALYLCASSLFALAGGTLFTDTQYFGPGTRLTVL.

This clone was recorded once. The CDR3 loop reads CASSLEGFGKNIQYF. Here the CDR3 DNA reads TGTGCCAGCAGCTTGGAGGGATTTGGCAAAAACATTCAGTACTTC. The chain recombines TRBV5-6 with TRBJ2-4; D remains ambiguous. The CDR3 consists of 15 residues. Trimming cost V 0 bases and J 3 bases, with 10 bases left between them. Germline V gene lookup returns CDR1 SGHDT and CDR2 YYEEEE.

V and J are TRBV20-1 and TRBJ2-3, with 9 positions matching TRBD2. The length of the CDR3 is 16 residues. Trimming at V came to 3 bases and at J to 3 bases, leaving 10 bases not matched to a gene. CDR1 DFQATT and CDR2 SNEGSKA come from the germline V gene (reference sequence). CDR3 in amino acids: CSASLRGGGATDTQYF. For the CDR3, the DNA is TGCAGTGCTAGTCTTCGTGGCGGGGGGGCAACAGATACGCAGTATTTT.

V is TRBV5-1 and J is TRBJ2-5, with 7 positions matching TRBD2. Losses at the gene ends were 4 bases for V and 3 bases for J; bases not matched to a gene: 6. CDR1 and CDR2 (germline): SGHRS, YFSETQ. The CDR3 sequence is 14 residues long. The CDR3: CASSKTGTKETQYF. Here the CDR3 DNA reads TGCGCCAGCAGCAAAACCGGGACTAAAGAGACCCAGTACTTC.

This clone showed up just once. The chain carries TRBV6-6 and TRBJ1-4; no reliable D call. Germline CDR1 is MNHNY and CDR2 is SVGAGI (reference sequence). The V and J ends lost 2 bases and 6 bases respectively, with 10 bases between them. The CDR3 contains 14 residues. The CDR3 here is CASSYAGMDEKLFF. CDR3 DNA: TGTGCCAGCAGTTACGCGGGGATGGATGAAAAACTGTTTTTT.

The chain recombines TRBV28 with TRBJ1-2; unclear D gene. This CDR3 has 14 residues. V lost 2 bases, J lost 4 bases, and 11 bases lay in between. Germline V gene lookup returns CDR1 MDHEN and CDR2 SYDVKM. The DNA of the CDR3 is TGTGCCAGCAGTTTAATGCAGGTCCTCTATGGCTACACCTTC. This translates into CASSLMQVLYGYTF.

For the CDR3, the DNA is TGTGCCAGCAGCTTAGAATACGAGTGGAATCAGCCCCAGCATTTT. Its protein product is CASSLEYEWNQPQHF. V gene TRBV7-8 combines with J gene TRBJ1-5, with D hard to call. CDR1 and CDR2 (germline): SGHVS, FQNEAQ. This CDR3 has 15 residues. V gave up 1 base and J gave up 4 bases, with 11 bases separating them. The full variable domain, with the rest looked up from reference TRBV7-8 and TRBJ1-5, is GAGVSQSPRYKVAKRGQDVALRCDPISGHVSLFWYQQALGQGPEFLTYFQNEAQLDKSGLPSDRFFAERPEGSVSTLKIQRTQQEDSAVYLCASSLEYEWNQPQHFGDGTRLSIL.

J is TRBJ1-1 and V is TRBV28; 8 bases are a match to TRBD1. Looked up from germline, CDR1 is MDHEN and CDR2 is SYDVKM. J gave up 2 bases and V 2 bases, and 7 bases lay outside the gene matches. The CDR3 runs to 16 residues. The CDR3 here is CASSLPRTGLNTEAFF. The DNA of the CDR3 is TGTGCCAGCAGTTTACCGCGGACAGGGCTTAACACTGAAGCTTTCTTT.

This chain links TRBV6-2 or TRBV6-3 with TRBJ2-4; D not resolved. Germline CDR1 reads MNHEY; CDR2 reads SVGEGT. The CDR3 sequence is 17 residues long. Trimming removed 5 bases from V and 0 bases from J, with 17 bases in between. CDR3 residues: CASSTPGYRRAKNIQYF. The CDR3 coding sequence is TGTGCCAGCAGTACCCCCGGGTACCGACGAGCCAAAAACATTCAGTACTTC.

V is TRBV6-1 and J is TRBJ2-5; 7 nucleotides line up with TRBD2. The germline V gene has CDR1 MNHNS and CDR2 SASEGT. CDR3 length: 15 amino acids. Trimming took 3 bases from V and 2 from J; bases not matched to a gene: 6. This CDR3 is CASSDALANQETQYF. The CDR3 nucleotides read TGTGCCAGCAGTGATGCACTAGCGAATCAAGAGACCCAGTACTTC.

V gene TRBV11-3 combines with J gene TRBJ1-3; 7 nucleotides align to TRBD1. The CDR3 runs 16 residues. Germline CDR1 is SGHNT and CDR2 is YENEEA. With V trimmed by 5 bases and J by 4 bases, 11 bases remained unmatched. The CDR3 protein is CASSPSDRAKGNTIYF. CDR3 in DNA: TGTGCCAGCAGCCCATCTGACAGGGCGAAAGGAAACACCATATATTTT.

The genes are TRBV30 and TRBJ2-7, with 9 positions matching TRBD2. This CDR3 comprises 14 residues. V lost 0 bases, J lost 1 base, and 1 base stayed unmatched. CDR1 and CDR2 from the germline V gene are GTSNPN and SVGIG (reference sequence). The CDR3 region has the DNA TGTGCCTGGAGTGTAGCGGGGGGTTCCTACGAGCAGTACTTC. This translates into CAWSVAGGSYEQYF.

This chain links TRBV4-3 with TRBJ1-1; 9 positions match TRBD1. Germline V gene sequence: CDR1 LGHNA, CDR2 YSLEER. There are 18 residues in the CDR3. The J segment lost 1 base and the V segment lost 2 bases, leaving 11 bases of the junction unmatched. In DNA form, the CDR3 reads TGCGCCAGCAGCCAACACCACCTCTCGGACAGGGGGAACACTGAAGCTTTCTTT. Protein sequence: CASSQHHLSDRGNTEAFF.

DNA of the CDR3: TGTGCCAGCAGTTTTACGACATCCGGGACAGAAAGTCTATGGGGCTACACCTTC. Translated: CASSFTTSGTESLWGYTF. V gene TRBV6-2 or TRBV6-3 combines with J gene TRBJ1-2, with 7 bases matching TRBD1. V shed 4 bases and J 8 bases; nucleotides not matched to a gene: 22. Germline CDR1 reads MNHEY; CDR2 reads SVGEGT. This CDR3 spans 18 amino acids.

This chain uses TRBV18 with TRBJ2-1; weak D call: TRBD2 (8 bases). The V gene's germline CDR1 is KGHSH and CDR2 LQKENI. This CDR3 is 16 amino acids long. The V gene lost 2 bases and the J gene lost 8 bases, with 19 bases spanning the gap. The DNA of the CDR3 is TGTGCCAGCTCACCAGCGGGACAGCCGGGGGGGGATGAGCAGTTCTTC. It specifies CASSPAGQPGGDEQFF.

This chain connects TRBV28 to TRBJ1-1; no definite D call. The CDR3 is 15 amino acids. The ends were cut back, 2 bases at V and 3 bases at J, with 13 bases in the middle. Germline CDR1 MDHEN, CDR2 SYDVKM. CDR3 sequence reads: CASSLPGSQYTEAFF. Written as DNA, the CDR3 is TGTGCCAGCAGTTTACCCGGAAGCCAGTACACTGAAGCTTTCTTT.

The rearrangement joins TRBV11-1 to TRBJ2-7; 8 nucleotides align to TRBD2. The CDR3 contains 15 residues. The V and J ends lost 3 bases and 2 bases, in that order; junction bases with no gene match: 6. In germline, CDR1 is SGHAT, CDR2 FQDESV (reference sequence). The CDR3 loop reads CASSLLAGLTYEQYF. CDR3 in DNA: TGTGCCAGCAGCTTGCTAGCGGGCCTCACCTACGAGCAGTACTTC.

J is TRBJ1-4 and V is TRBV7-2; D is possibly TRBD1 (5 bases). The CDR3 runs to 15 residues. Trimming shortened V by 5 bases and J by 3 bases, and 13 bases separated the two germline ends. The V gene's germline CDR1 is SGHTA and CDR2 FQGNSA. The CDR3 is CASSTTGVPNEKLFF. DNA for the CDR3: TGTGCCAGCAGCACTACGGGGGTGCCTAATGAAAAACTGTTTTTT.

J is TRBJ1-5 and V is TRBV28; D is ambiguous. Germline loops: CDR1 MDHEN, CDR2 SYDVKM. V lost 2 bases, J lost 4 bases, and 3 bases lay in between. The CDR3 totals 12 residues. Written as DNA, the CDR3 is TGTGCCAGCAGTTTAGAAAATCAGCCCCAGCATTTT. Translation: CASSLENQPQHF.

The V call is TRBV2, the J call TRBJ1-2, with a possible D match to TRBD1 (5 bases). The CDR3 extends over 13 amino acids. V was pared by 6 bases and J by 4 bases, with 12 bases between. The germline V gene encodes CDR1 SNHLY and CDR2 FYNNEI. CDR3 DNA: TGTGCCAGCAGGGAGGGACCGGTCTATGGCTACACCTTC. Translation: CASREGPVYGYTF.

The gene calls are TRBV3-1 (or the pseudogene TRBV3-2) and TRBJ2-1, with TRBD1 matching 7 bases. CDR1 and CDR2 from the germline V gene are LGHDT and YNNKEL (reference sequence). The CDR3 length is 18 residues. Trimming removed 2 bases from V and 0 bases from J; junction bases left unmatched: 10. DNA of the CDR3: TGTGCCAGCAGCCAAACTGACAGGGCTCAATACTCCTACAATGAGCAGTTCTTC. Protein: CASSQTDRAQYSYNEQFF.

This chain joins TRBV30 and TRBJ2-1; 8 positions match TRBD1. J lost 4 bases, V lost 7 bases, and 6 bases had no gene match. This CDR3 is built from 13 residues. CDR1 and CDR2 from the germline V gene are GTSNPN and SVGIG (reference sequence). As DNA, the CDR3 is TGTGCCTTTAAGGACAGGGTGTACAATGAGCAGTTCTTC. Its translation is CAFKDRVYNEQFF.

This chain links TRBV12-3 or TRBV12-4 with TRBJ1-4; the match to TRBD1 covers 7 bases. J gave up 11 bases and V 6 bases, and 9 bases lay outside the gene matches. This CDR3 is built from 13 residues. CDR3 nucleotide sequence: TGTGCCAGCAGCCTCCTCGACAGGGTCAAACTGTTTTTT. It specifies CASSLLDRVKLFF.

V and J are TRBV19 and TRBJ1-2; possible D gene TRBD1, 5 bases. Germline V lookup: CDR1 LNHDA, CDR2 SQIVND (reference sequence). V was clipped by 0 bases and J by 8 bases, with 13 bases between them. This CDR3 is 14 amino acids long. The CDR3 DNA is TGTGCCAGTAGTATAGACGCTTCGCGGGGCGGCTACACCTTC. The encoded protein is CASSIDASRGGYTF.

The gene calls are TRBV27 and TRBJ2-1; no clear D gene. Trimming left V 2 bases short and J 9 bases short, with 14 bases between. The CDR3 totals 14 residues. Germline V gene lookup returns CDR1 MNHEY and CDR2 SMNVEV (reference sequence). CDR3 sequence reads: CASSLGSTISEQFF. As DNA, the CDR3 is TGTGCCAGCAGTTTAGGTTCCACGATAAGTGAGCAGTTCTTC.